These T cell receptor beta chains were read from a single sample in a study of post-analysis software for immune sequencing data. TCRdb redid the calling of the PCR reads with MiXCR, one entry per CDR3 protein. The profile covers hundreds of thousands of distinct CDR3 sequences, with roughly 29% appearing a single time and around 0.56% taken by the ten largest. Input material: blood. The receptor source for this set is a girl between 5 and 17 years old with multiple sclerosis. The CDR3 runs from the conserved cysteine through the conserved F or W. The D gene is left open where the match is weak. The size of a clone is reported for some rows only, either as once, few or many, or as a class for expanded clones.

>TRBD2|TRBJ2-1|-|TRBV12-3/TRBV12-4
CASNPGLAVNEQFF
TGTGCCAGCAACCCCGGACTAGCGGTTAATGAGCAGTTCTTC
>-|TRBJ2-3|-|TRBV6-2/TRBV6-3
CVSTPGLHQTQYF
TGTGTCAGCACTCCGGGACTCCACCAGACGCAGTATTTT
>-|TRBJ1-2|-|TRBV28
CASTLGGDGYTF
TGTGCCAGCACCTTGGGGGGTGATGGCTACACCTTC
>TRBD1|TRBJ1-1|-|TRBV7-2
CASSLALGTGQNTEAFF
TGTGCCAGCAGCTTAGCTTTGGGGACAGGCCAGAACACTGAAGCTTTCTTT
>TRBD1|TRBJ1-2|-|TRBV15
CATSRGDRATGYTF
TGTGCCACCAGCAGAGGAGACAGGGCCACTGGCTACACCTTC
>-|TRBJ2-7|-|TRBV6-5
CASKMTGEQYF
TGTGCCAGTAAGATGACGGGTGAGCAGTACTTC
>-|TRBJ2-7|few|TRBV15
CATSSPYLGGYEQYF
TGTGCCACCAGCAGTCCTTACTTGGGGGGTTACGAGCAGTACTTC
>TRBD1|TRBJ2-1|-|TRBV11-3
CASSLAGTVFNEQFF
TGTGCCAGCAGCTTAGCCGGGACAGTCTTCAATGAGCAGTTCTTC
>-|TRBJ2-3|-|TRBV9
CASSVVADTQYF
TGTGCCAGCAGCGTAGTGGCAGATACGCAGTATTTT
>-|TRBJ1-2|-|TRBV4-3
CANSQDRGSGLYGYTF
TGCGCCAACAGCCAAGATAGGGGCTCGGGATTGTATGGCTACACCTTC
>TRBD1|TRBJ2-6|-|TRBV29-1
CSVLDRGGAGANVLTF
TGCAGCGTTCTGGACAGGGGAGGGGCTGGGGCCAACGTCCTGACTTTC
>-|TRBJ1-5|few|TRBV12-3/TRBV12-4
CASSFRDTNQPQHF
TGTGCCAGCAGCTTTCGGGACACCAATCAGCCCCAGCATTTT
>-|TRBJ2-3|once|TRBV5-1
CASSLAVDREGDTQYF
TGCGCCAGCAGCTTGGCCGTGGACCGTGAAGGAGATACGCAGTATTTT
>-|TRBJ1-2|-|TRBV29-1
CSAQGSYYGYTF
TGCAGCGCTCAAGGTAGCTACTATGGCTACACCTTC
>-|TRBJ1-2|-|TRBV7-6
CASSPSDPNYGYTF
TGTGCCAGCAGCCCTTCGGATCCCAACTATGGCTACACCTTC
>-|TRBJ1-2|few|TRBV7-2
CASSPAGLTHGYTF
TGTGCCAGCAGCCCGGCAGGGTTAACGCATGGCTACACCTTC
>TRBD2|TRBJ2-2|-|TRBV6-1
CASSEGTSGAANTGELFF
TGTGCCAGCAGTGAAGGGACTAGCGGGGCCGCGAACACCGGGGAGCTGTTTTTT
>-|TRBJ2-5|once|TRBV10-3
CAISEPRGTQYF
TGTGCCATCAGTGAGCCCAGGGGGACCCAGTACTTC
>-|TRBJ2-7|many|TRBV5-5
CASSRGMTNSYEQYF
TGTGCCAGCAGCAGGGGGATGACAAACTCCTACGAGCAGTACTTC
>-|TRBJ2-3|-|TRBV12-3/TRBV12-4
CASSLGQGGVSTDTQYF
TGTGCCAGCAGTTTAGGTCAAGGCGGGGTTAGCACAGATACGCAGTATTTT
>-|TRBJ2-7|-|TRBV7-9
CASSLIPPYEQYF
TGTGCCAGCAGCTTAATCCCTCCCTACGAGCAGTACTTC
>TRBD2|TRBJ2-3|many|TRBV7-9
CASRLSAGGSDTQYF
TGTGCCAGCAGACTCTCAGCGGGGGGGTCAGATACGCAGTATTTT